This TCR beta chain was identified in a study of beta chain features in type 1 diabetes. As for this clone: What it recognizes is unknown.

Germline V lookup: CDR1 LNHDA, CDR2 SQIVND (reference sequence). V lost 7 bases, J lost 5 bases, and 18 bases lay in between. This CDR3 spans 14 amino acids. All of the isolated RNA was reverse transcribed, so expressed TCRB transcripts were sequenced. Sequenced by immunoSEQ multiplex PCR; TCRdb stores in-frame clones only, minus some. The sample consists of around 430,000 clones, around 30% of them appearing once. Study findings and constraints: Cells with high TCR expression could be over-represented by cDNA sequencing. PCR may have favored shorter templates equally in patients and controls. Comparison showed that naive, central memory and Treg TCRB repertoires appeared more similar among patients than among healthy donors.

The sequenced sample consisted of naive CD4+ T cells from blood. The rearrangement links TRBV19 to TRBJ2-7; perhaps TRBD2 as D (6 bases). The TCR sequence derives from a man younger than 35 in good health. The CDR3: CASTPGGSVNEQYF. The CDR3 coding sequence is TGTGCCAGTACCCCCGGAGGGTCTGTGAACGAGCAGTACTTC.